Listed here are 12 T cell receptor beta chains from one sample, sequenced in a study of sequential checkpoint blockade in melanoma. Assay used: immunoSEQ multiplex PCR; TCRdb lists only in-frame clones, some missing. The data show about 9,900 clones, 71% seen once. The treatment: randomized to nivolumab then ipilimumab (arm A) or the reverse (arm B). The starting material was CD8+ T cells sorted from blood (inferred from file names), obtained from a patient given nivolumab and ipilimumab in sequence. The receptors here all came from a human donor with melanoma.

The chain has TRBV19 and TRBJ2-7; 9 bases map to TRBD1. Germline CDR1 is LNHDA and CDR2 is SQIVND (reference sequence). The CDR3 has 19 residues. Trimming cost V 10 bases and J 6 bases; bases outside gene matches: 28. CDR3 sequence reads: CATDYRGPKVPPQLGEQYF. CDR3 sequence (DNA): TGTGCCACCGATTACAGGGGGCCCAAAGTCCCCCCTCAATTAGGCGAGCAGTACTTC.

The chain carries TRBV29-1 and TRBJ1-3; no definite D call. The V and J ends lost 2 bases and 0 bases respectively, with 8 bases between them. CDR3 length: 14 residues. Germline CDR1 reads SQVTM; CDR2 reads ANQGSEA. This chain's CDR3 is CSVEFAFSGNTIYF. CDR3 in DNA: TGCAGCGTTGAATTCGCGTTCTCTGGAAACACCATATATTTT.

This sequence joins TRBV7-9 and TRBJ2-1; a weak D match, TRBD2 (6 bases). CDR1 is SEHNR, CDR2 FQNEAQ, per germline (reference sequence). This CDR3 has 16 residues. The V end lost 3 bases, the J end lost 3 bases, and 15 bases lay between the germline ends. CDR3 amino acids: CASSFRELVGYNEQFF. CDR3 sequence (DNA): TGTGCCAGCAGCTTCCGGGAGCTAGTAGGCTACAATGAGCAGTTCTTC.

This clone was detected a few times. The V and J genes are TRBV7-9 and TRBJ2-4; 10 nucleotides align to TRBD2. The length of the CDR3 is 16 residues. V shed 10 bases, J shed 6 bases, and the junction held 15 bases outside the gene matches. CDR1 and CDR2 (germline): SEHNR, FQNEAQ (reference sequence). The CDR3 reads CATRGDSGGPGNIQYF. The CDR3 region has the DNA TGTGCCACGAGAGGGGATAGCGGGGGGCCAGGAAACATTCAGTACTTC.

This rearrangement joins TRBV4-3 to TRBJ2-5, with 11 positions matching TRBD2. This CDR3 contains 18 residues. Trimming removed 0 bases from V and 0 bases from J; junction bases left unmatched: 6. The germline V gene has CDR1 LGHNA and CDR2 YSLEER. The CDR3 here is CASSQERGLAVYQETQYF. CDR3 nucleotides: TGCGCCAGCAGCCAAGAGAGGGGACTAGCGGTGTACCAAGAGACCCAGTACTTC.

The chain recombines TRBV15 with TRBJ2-2, with a weak D call TRBD1 (5 bases). CDR1 LNHNV and CDR2 YYDKDF come from the germline V gene (reference sequence). CDR3 length: 15 residues. Trimming took 3 bases from V and 1 from J, leaving 9 bases between them. In DNA, the CDR3 is TGTGCCACCAGCAGCCCTGGACAGAACACCGGGGAGCTGTTTTTT. This translates into CATSSPGQNTGELFF.

The chain carries TRBV29-1 and TRBJ2-3; 13 bases map to TRBD2. CDR3 size: 17 residues. The V gene's germline CDR1 is SQVTM and CDR2 ANQGSEA. The J segment lost 4 bases and the V segment lost 6 bases, leaving 13 bases of the junction unmatched. CDR3 in amino acids: CSVELAGGPSPADTQYF. Here the CDR3 DNA reads TGCAGCGTAGAACTAGCGGGAGGGCCCTCACCGGCAGATACGCAGTATTTT.

The sample holds a few counts of this clone. The rearrangement links TRBV29-1 to TRBJ2-7; D is unresolved. The CDR3 consists of 12 residues. V lost 3 bases and J 3 bases, leaving 9 bases between the germline ends. Germline V gives CDR1 SQVTM, CDR2 ANQGSEA. This CDR3 reads CSVEMRDYEQYF. For the CDR3, the DNA is TGCAGCGTTGAGATGCGAGACTACGAGCAGTACTTC.

The CDR3 nucleotides are TGTGCCAGCAGTTACGGGGCCAGCGAGCAGTACTTC. It yields the protein CASSYGASEQYF. The chain couples TRBV6-5 to TRBJ2-7; D is perhaps TRBD1 (5 bases). This CDR3 spans 12 amino acids. The germline V gene has CDR1 MNHEY and CDR2 SVGAGI. Trimming took 2 bases from V and 6 from J, leaving 8 bases between them.

This clone is categorized as medium-sized (0.01 to 0.1%). The rearrangement uses TRBV7-8 and TRBJ1-5; 10 nucleotides line up with TRBD1. V lost 0 bases, J lost 6 bases, and 11 bases stayed unmatched. This CDR3 is built from 18 residues. CDR1 is SGHVS, CDR2 FQNEAQ, per germline. CDR3 DNA: TGTGCCAGCAGCTTAGCGGGGCGACAGGGGGCAATCACTCAGCCCCAGCATTTT. It codes for CASSLAGRQGAITQPQHF.

This sequence joins TRBV30 and TRBJ2-7, with 8 positions matching TRBD1. The germline V gene has CDR1 GTSNPN and CDR2 SVGIG (reference sequence). The CDR3 totals 12 residues. V trimming: 7 bases; J trimming: 7 bases; junction bases outside the gene matches: 9. The CDR3 loop reads CALGQGAGEQYF. The CDR3 DNA reads TGTGCCTTGGGCCAGGGGGCGGGGGAGCAGTACTTC.

V usage is TRBV27 and J usage is TRBJ2-5, with D perhaps TRBD1 (5 bases). The CDR3 extends over 15 amino acids. The germline V gene encodes CDR1 MNHEY and CDR2 SMNVEV (reference sequence). Trimming shortened V by 4 bases and J by 4 bases, and 16 bases separated the two germline ends. The chain's CDR3 is CASSSPDSRRETQYF. CDR3 bases: TGTGCCAGCAGTTCCCCTGACAGTAGGAGAGAGACCCAGTACTTC.